These T cell receptor beta chains were read from a single sample in a study of control samples from healthy donors and cancer patients. Using immunoSEQ multiplex PCR, the repertoire was profiled, and TCRdb retains in-frame clones only, with some absent. The sample comprises 150,000 to 200,000 clones, about 90% of which are singletons, and about 12% rests with the top ten. The sequenced material came from blood. All receptors come from a man in his thirties or forties in good health. CDR3s leave out the opening cysteine and the closing phenylalanine or tryptophan. Each record gives: J gene, clone size, V gene, CDR3 protein. For some rows the clone size is stated as once, few or many, or as a class when expanded; others skip it.

j_call: TRBJ1-5; clone_size: once; v_call: TRBV7-8; cdr3_aa: ASSLARVGQPQH
j_call: TRBJ2-1; clone_size: NA; v_call: TRBV29-1; cdr3_aa: SATRGLAGGGEQF
j_call: TRBJ2-3; clone_size: NA; v_call: TRBV3-1/TRBV3-2; cdr3_aa: ASSQEGPNTQY
j_call: TRBJ1-3; clone_size: NA; v_call: TRBV6-1; cdr3_aa: ASSEGAGREGNTIY
j_call: TRBJ1-4; clone_size: NA; v_call: TRBV29-1; cdr3_aa: SVLRNEKLF
j_call: TRBJ1-2; clone_size: NA; v_call: TRBV15; cdr3_aa: ATSTSPTGIYGYT
j_call: TRBJ1-2; clone_size: NA; v_call: TRBV7-6; cdr3_aa: ASSLSFRQGDYGYT
j_call: TRBJ1-1; clone_size: NA; v_call: TRBV4-1; cdr3_aa: ASSQDSGAEAF
j_call: TRBJ2-7; clone_size: NA; v_call: TRBV6-2/TRBV6-3; cdr3_aa: ASSPTYVKIYEQY
j_call: TRBJ2-7; clone_size: NA; v_call: TRBV7-8; cdr3_aa: ASSAEGREVPIEQY
j_call: TRBJ1-4; clone_size: NA; v_call: TRBV4-1; cdr3_aa: ASRLQGSEKLF
j_call: TRBJ1-5; clone_size: NA; v_call: TRBV18; cdr3_aa: ASSPENQPQH
j_call: TRBJ1-2; clone_size: NA; v_call: TRBV24-1; cdr3_aa: ATSDGWGTHGYT
j_call: TRBJ2-4; clone_size: NA; v_call: TRBV19; cdr3_aa: ASSTQGGGRGKNIQY
j_call: TRBJ2-3; clone_size: NA; v_call: TRBV28; cdr3_aa: ASSPGKWDSTDTQY
j_call: TRBJ1-2; clone_size: NA; v_call: TRBV27; cdr3_aa: ASSVQRNYGYT
j_call: TRBJ1-2; clone_size: once; v_call: TRBV30; cdr3_aa: AWSLPGQKNGYT
j_call: TRBJ1-1; clone_size: NA; v_call: TRBV10-3; cdr3_aa: ATGRGQGGNTEAF
j_call: TRBJ2-7; clone_size: few; v_call: TRBV3-1/TRBV3-2; cdr3_aa: ASSQESTIEAYEQY
j_call: TRBJ2-4; clone_size: NA; v_call: TRBV4-1; cdr3_aa: ASSRGTDNVKNIQY
j_call: TRBJ2-7; clone_size: NA; v_call: TRBV5-1; cdr3_aa: ASSLGTTLYEQY
j_call: TRBJ1-1; clone_size: once; v_call: TRBV12-3/TRBV12-4; cdr3_aa: ASSSTRNTEAF
j_call: TRBJ2-7; clone_size: NA; v_call: TRBV3-1/TRBV3-2; cdr3_aa: ASSSRDEQY
j_call: TRBJ1-1; clone_size: NA; v_call: TRBV12-5; cdr3_aa: ASGLVSGGGYTEAF
j_call: TRBJ2-3; clone_size: NA; v_call: TRBV5-8; cdr3_aa: ASSPRGGSTDTQY
j_call: TRBJ1-5; clone_size: once; v_call: TRBV5-6; cdr3_aa: ASSLAGQSFNQPQH
j_call: TRBJ2-6; clone_size: NA; v_call: TRBV5-1; cdr3_aa: ASFLGNSGANVLT